The 18 T cell receptor beta chains below come from one sample, sequenced in a study of patients and donors after allogeneic stem cell transplantation (TCRdb year 2020). Library construction relied on RT-PCR. The sample was run on a NextSeq 550. TCRdb itself trimmed the public reads at Q25 with fastp, ran MiXCR and retained productive beta chains. Identical CDR3 proteins give one entry, which carries the most common genes and DNA. The sample table holds approximately 410,000 distinct CDR3 sequences, of which 16% were seen once. Of the sample, roughly 7.2% is held by the ten largest clones. The sample consisted of blood, either unsorted or a sorted T cell fraction (not recorded which). The receptor source for this set is a human donor who was either an allogeneic HSCT recipient or a stem cell or donor lymphocyte infusion donor (not recorded which). It is not recorded whose cells these are; they may come from a transplant donor.

Details on this clonotype: A much larger clonotype is one base distant, so this may be a read error. The chain employs TRBV12-3 or TRBV12-4 and TRBJ1-5; D gene uncertain. Deletions cut 7 bases from V and 6 bases from J, with 16 bases between. The CDR3 is 14 residues long. DNA for the CDR3: TGTGCCAGCACTTTCGAGGAAGCGGGTCAGCCCCAGCATTTT. It is translated as CASTFEEAGQPQHF.

This clonotype was counted at least ten times. The chain links TRBV5-1 to TRBJ1-1, with D uncertain. CDR1 and CDR2 (germline): SGHRS, YFSETQ. The CDR3 sequence is 15 residues long. V was pared by 3 bases and J by 0 bases, with 12 bases between. The CDR3 region is CASSSGRVLNTEAFF. The CDR3 region has the DNA TGCGCCAGCAGCTCAGGCCGGGTCTTGAACACTGAAGCTTTCTTT.

This clonotype was detected a few times. The chain couples TRBV5-5 to TRBJ2-7, with 12 bases aligning to TRBD2. The CDR3 sequence is 15 residues long. From germline, CDR1 is SGHKS and CDR2 YYEKEE (reference sequence). The J segment lost 4 bases and the V segment lost 0 bases, leaving 2 bases of the junction unmatched. The CDR3 loop reads CASSLVTSGSYEQYF. Here the CDR3 DNA reads TGTGCCAGCAGCTTGGTGACTAGCGGGAGTTACGAGCAGTACTTC.

This chain uses TRBV4-1 with TRBJ2-4, with D tentatively TRBD1 (5 bases). The V end was cut by 4 bases, the J end by 0 bases, with 10 bases between. The V gene's germline CDR1 is MGHRA and CDR2 YSYEKL. This CDR3 is built from 15 residues. The CDR3 bases are TGCGCCAGCAGCCCAGGGATGGTAGCCAAAAACATTCAGTACTTC. It specifies CASSPGMVAKNIQYF.

V and J are TRBV7-8 and TRBJ2-7, with D possibly TRBD1 on 7 matching bases. V was clipped by 4 bases and J by 3 bases, with 13 bases between them. The germline gives CDR1 SGHVS, CDR2 FQNEAQ. The CDR3 has 14 residues. The CDR3 protein is CASSSDREVYEQYF. In DNA form, the CDR3 reads TGTGCCAGCAGCTCCGACAGGGAGGTCTACGAGCAGTACTTC.

This clonotype has a count of ten or more. This sequence joins TRBV5-1 and TRBJ2-5; perhaps D is TRBD1 or TRBD2 (5 bases each). The germline V and J ends were trimmed by 0 bases and 5 bases, with 20 bases remaining between them. This CDR3 region has 17 residues. Germline V CDR1 and CDR2: SGHRS, YFSETQ. CDR3 protein: CASSLDPPTRGFETQYF. The CDR3 coding sequence is TGCGCCAGCAGCTTGGATCCCCCCACTAGGGGATTTGAGACCCAGTACTTC.

The chain uses TRBV7-2 and TRBJ2-7, with D possibly being TRBD2 (7 bases). The CDR3 runs to 15 residues. Trimming cost V 5 bases and J 6 bases, with 20 bases left between them. Germline loops: CDR1 SGHTA, CDR2 FQGNSA. The CDR3 DNA is TGTGCCAGCAGCACCCGGGGCGGGGGCCTTCGCGAGCAGTACTTC. It encodes CASSTRGGGLREQYF.

This clonotype came up a few times. This chain joins TRBV27 and TRBJ2-1; tentatively, D is TRBD1 (5 bases). CDR1 MNHEY and CDR2 SMNVEV come from the germline V gene (reference sequence). This CDR3 spans 17 amino acids. Deletions cut 2 bases from V and 0 bases from J, with 14 bases between. The CDR3 coding sequence is TGTGCCAGCAGTTTACCCCCTCAGGGAAGCTCCTACAATGAGCAGTTCTTC. This sequence encodes CASSLPPQGSSYNEQFF.

This clonotype occurred a few times. V gene TRBV7-9 combines with J gene TRBJ1-1; no clear D gene. The CDR3 contains 12 residues. Trimming stripped 4 bases from V and 4 bases from J, with 7 bases between. Germline V CDR1 and CDR2: SEHNR, FQNEAQ (reference sequence). DNA of the CDR3: TGTGCCAGCAGCTCCCTCGTCACTGAAGCTTTCTTT. Amino acids: CASSSLVTEAFF.

This chain links TRBV12-3 or TRBV12-4 with TRBJ2-7; possible D gene TRBD1, 6 bases. The germline V and J ends were trimmed by 2 bases and 3 bases, with 23 bases remaining between them. This CDR3 is 18 amino acids long. For the CDR3, the DNA is TGTGCCAGCAGTTTAACCCCCTCCCGCCGGGACAACAGCTACGAGCAGTACTTC. Its translation is CASSLTPSRRDNSYEQYF.

This sequence joins TRBV9 and TRBJ2-3; 9 positions agree with TRBD2. The junction had 6 bases not matched to a gene; V was cut back by 0 bases and J by 4 bases. This CDR3 spans 16 amino acids. Germline V gene sequence: CDR1 SGDLS, CDR2 YYNGEE. The CDR3 region has the DNA TGTGCCAGCAGCGTAGGACTAGCGGAAGGGGCAGATACGCAGTATTTT. Protein product: CASSVGLAEGADTQYF.

The V gene is TRBV6-1, the J gene TRBJ2-1; perhaps D is TRBD1 or TRBD2 (5 bases each). Trimming shortened V by 7 bases and J by 5 bases, and 18 bases separated the two germline ends. In germline, CDR1 is MNHNS, CDR2 SASEGT. The CDR3 has 15 residues. CDR3 region: CASTYGRDGHNEQFF. CDR3 sequence (DNA): TGTGCCAGCACCTACGGCAGGGACGGCCACAATGAGCAGTTCTTC.

This sequence joins TRBV27 and TRBJ2-7; tentatively, D is TRBD2 (5 bases). The CDR3 totals 12 residues. The V gene lost 6 bases and the J gene lost 9 bases, with 15 bases spanning the gap. CDR1 MNHEY and CDR2 SMNVEV come from the germline V gene (reference sequence). The CDR3 DNA follows: TGTGCCAGCAGCCTCGGGAATCAGCGGCAGTACTTC. Translating it yields CASSLGNQRQYF.

The table lists this clonotype with a few counts. A junction end diverges from the germline sequence, so it may reflect a read error. The gene calls are TRBV3-1 and TRBJ2-1, with 7 nucleotides matching TRBD2. Germline-derived CDR1 and CDR2 are LGHDT and YNNKEL (reference sequence). This CDR3 has 12 residues. In DNA form, the CDR3 reads TGTGCCAGCAGCCAAGGCGTCAGGGAGGGGATCTTC. Translating it yields CASSQGVREGIF.

In its sample, this clonotype was seen a few times. The genes are TRBV6-2 or TRBV6-3 and TRBJ1-1; a possible D gene is TRBD1 (6 bases). CDR3 length: 15 residues. V dropped 6 bases and J dropped 3 bases, with 17 bases sitting between them. Germline V gene data show CDR1 as MNHEY and CDR2 as SVGEGT. The CDR3 DNA follows: TGTGCCAGCAGCCAGGCCGGGACACTTCACACTGAAGCTTTCTTT. This gives the protein CASSQAGTLHTEAFF.

The genes are TRBV6-4 and TRBJ2-2; D not resolved. Germline CDR1 MRHNA, CDR2 SNTAGT. V dropped 2 bases and J dropped 2 bases, with 6 bases sitting between them. The CDR3 runs to 14 residues. The CDR3 DNA reads TGTGCCAGCAGTGACGTGTACAACACCGGGGAGCTGTTTTTT. Residues: CASSDVYNTGELFF.

This clonotype was detected many times. The chain carries TRBV7-2 and TRBJ2-3, with 16 positions matching TRBD2. CDR1 and CDR2 from the germline V gene are SGHTA and FQGNSA. Losses at the gene ends were 5 bases for V and 4 bases for J; bases not matched to a gene: 0. The CDR3 loop spans 15 amino acids. For the CDR3, the DNA is TGTGCCAGCAGCGGGACTAGCGGGGGGGCAGATACGCAGTATTTT. It codes for CASSGTSGGADTQYF. The complete variable domain, with remaining parts taken from reference TRBV7-2 and TRBJ2-3, reads GAGVSQSPSNKVTEKGKDVELRCDPISGHTALYWYRQSLGQGLEFLIYFQGNSAPDKSGLPSDRFSAERTGGSVSTLTIQRTQQEDSAVYLCASSGTSGGADTQYFGPGTRLTVL.

V and J are TRBV24-1 and TRBJ1-2; weak D call: TRBD1 (5 bases). V lost 0 bases and J lost 7, with 8 bases in between. CDR1 and CDR2 from the germline V gene are KGHDR and SFDVKD. This CDR3 comprises 13 residues. The CDR3 region is CATSDLEGFGYTF. CDR3 coding DNA: TGTGCCACCAGTGATTTGGAGGGGTTTGGCTACACCTTC.